This T cell receptor beta chain appears in the sequencing data of a study of blood T cell repertoires in COVID-19. Across the whole study: T cells, B-cell-depleted T cells, or PBMCs provided the cDNA or gDNA that served as material.

Original handling: From reference gene primer amplification, estimates of nucleated cell counts were derived. Produced via immunoSEQ multiplex PCR; TCRdb's table is partial and in-frame only. V and J calls and clone size are copied from that table; D and trimming were computed from the DNA. The repertoire holds about 98,000 clones, with 82% as singletons. This TCR was sampled from a man in his 70s with active or convalescent COVID-19. The source material was peripheral blood.

CDR3 sequence (DNA): TGCGCCAGCAGCTTGGAGGGCGGTGCGGGATCGAAGACCCAGTACTTC. It yields the protein CASSLEGGAGSKTQYF. The genes are TRBV5-1 and TRBJ2-5; perhaps TRBD2 as D (6 bases). The germline V and J ends were trimmed by 0 bases and 6 bases, with 18 bases remaining between them. This CDR3 comprises 16 residues. Germline V lookup: CDR1 SGHRS, CDR2 YFSETQ.